This TCR beta chain was observed in a study of response to subunit inactivated influenza vaccine (dated by TCRdb to 2016 to 2019). Notes on the research overall: The study used deep quantitative T cell receptor repertoire profiling to track responses to a trivalent subunit inactivated influenza vaccine. Study-wide findings and limitations: The authors proposed that each seasonal influenza vaccination may bring in only a limited number of new T cells.

CDR1 and CDR2 were assigned from the germline V gene as SGHTA and FQGNSA. The germline ends are 17 bases apart after V is trimmed by 4 bases and J by 10 bases. Taken from cysteine to phenylalanine, the CDR3 has 13 residues. Of all the DNA, just the CDR3 is kept, 39 bases in frame from base 1. This clonotype was counted between two and nine times. Its specific antigen is unknown. No base-level quality is on record; no much larger clone is a single base apart. Receptors were amplified or captured by RT-PCR. These reads were obtained on an Illumina HiSeq 2500. Clones were called with MiXCR by TCRdb after fastp trimmed the public reads at Q25, and only in-frame beta chains were retained. CDR3 protein duplicates are merged, each entry listing the most common genes and DNA. This sample gives 450,000 to 550,000 distinct CDR3 sequences in total; roughly 27% of them show up just once. Less than 2.5% of the sample lies in the top ten.

The receptor comes from a man aged 50-60 years who received an inactivated influenza vaccine. Donor details come from another sample of the same person, matched by shared clones. Recombination connected TRBV7-2 to TRBJ2-7; the D gene is possibly TRBD1 or TRBD2, with 6 bases matching each. The starting material was CD4+ T cells sorted from PBMCs, obtained approximately 5 days after vaccination. The nucleotide sequence is TGTGCCAGCAGCTCGAGTCGAGGGGGGCTCCAGTACTTC. The encoded protein is CASSSSRGGLQYF.